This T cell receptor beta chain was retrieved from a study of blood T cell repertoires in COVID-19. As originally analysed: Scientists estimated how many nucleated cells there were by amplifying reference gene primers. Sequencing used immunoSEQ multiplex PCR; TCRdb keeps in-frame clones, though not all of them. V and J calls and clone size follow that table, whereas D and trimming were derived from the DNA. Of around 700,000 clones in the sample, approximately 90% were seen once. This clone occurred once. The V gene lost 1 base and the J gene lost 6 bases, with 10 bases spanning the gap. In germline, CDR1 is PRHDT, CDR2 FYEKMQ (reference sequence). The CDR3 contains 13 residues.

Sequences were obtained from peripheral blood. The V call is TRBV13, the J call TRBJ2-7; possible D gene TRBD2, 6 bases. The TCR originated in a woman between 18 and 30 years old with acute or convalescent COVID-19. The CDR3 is CASSLEAGIEQYF. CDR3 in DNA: TGTGCCAGCAGCTTAGAGGCGGGAATCGAGCAGTACTTC.